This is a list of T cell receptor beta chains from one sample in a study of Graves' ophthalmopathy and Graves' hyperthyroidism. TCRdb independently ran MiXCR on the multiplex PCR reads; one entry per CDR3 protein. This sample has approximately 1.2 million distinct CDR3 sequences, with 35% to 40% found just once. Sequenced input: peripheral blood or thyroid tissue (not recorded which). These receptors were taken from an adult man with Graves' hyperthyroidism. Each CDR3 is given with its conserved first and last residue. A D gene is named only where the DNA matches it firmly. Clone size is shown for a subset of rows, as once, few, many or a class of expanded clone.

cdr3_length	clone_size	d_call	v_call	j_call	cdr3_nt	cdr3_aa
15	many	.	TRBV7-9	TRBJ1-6	TGTGCCAGCAGCCTACGGAGTGCTCTAGATTCACCCCTCCACTTT	CASSLRSALDSPLHF
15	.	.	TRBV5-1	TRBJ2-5	TGCGCCAGCAGCTTGACCCCGGAGGTCCAAGAGGCCCAGTACTTC	CASSLTPEVQEAQYF
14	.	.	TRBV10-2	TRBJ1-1	TGCGCCAGCAGTGACTCCGGGAGGAACACTGAAGCTTTCTTT	CASSDSGRNTEAFF
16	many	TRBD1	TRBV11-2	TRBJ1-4	TGTGCCAGCAGACCCGTCGGACAGGGGGCTAATGAAAAACTGTTTTTT	CASRPVGQGANEKLFF
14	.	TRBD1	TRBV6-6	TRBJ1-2	TGTGCCAGCAGGGGCGGACAGGGGCTGGAAGGCTACACCTTC	CASRGGQGLEGYTF
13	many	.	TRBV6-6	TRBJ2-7	TGTGCCAGCAGCGCACAGGCGTTGAGGGAGCAGTACTTC	CASSAQALREQYF
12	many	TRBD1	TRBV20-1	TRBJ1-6	TGCAGTGTTAACAGGGGGAATTCACCCCTCCACTTT	CSVNRGNSPLHF
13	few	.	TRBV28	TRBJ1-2	TGTGCCAGCAGTTTCGGGGGCGGTCGTGGCTACACCTTC	CASSFGGGRGYTF
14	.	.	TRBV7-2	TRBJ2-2	TGTGCCAGCAGAATGGTACCGAACACCGGGGAGCTGTTTTTT	CASRMVPNTGELFF
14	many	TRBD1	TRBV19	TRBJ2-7	TGTGCCAGCCAGCCAGCAGGACAGGGTTCCGAGCAGTACTTC	CASQPAGQGSEQYF
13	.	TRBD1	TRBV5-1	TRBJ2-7	TGCGCCAGCAGCACCTCGACAGGGACCGAGCAGTACTTC	CASSTSTGTEQYF
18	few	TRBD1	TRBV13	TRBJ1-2	TGTGCCAGCAGCCGCCCCGTCAGCAGACAGGGAGAAAACTATGGCTACACCTTC	CASSRPVSRQGENYGYTF
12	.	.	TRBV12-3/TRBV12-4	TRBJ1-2	TGTGCCAGCACGACAGTAACCTATGGCTACACCTTC	CASTTVTYGYTF
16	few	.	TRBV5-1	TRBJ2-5	TGCGCCAGCAGCTTGGGAGGGACTGGGTACCAAGAGACCCAGTACTTC	CASSLGGTGYQETQYF
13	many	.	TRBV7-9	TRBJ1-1	TGTGCCAGCACCGGACTCCTGAACACTGAAGCTTTCTTT	CASTGLLNTEAFF
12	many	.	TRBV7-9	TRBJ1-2	TGTGCCAGCAGCTTATGGGTGGGCGGCTACACCTTC	CASSLWVGGYTF
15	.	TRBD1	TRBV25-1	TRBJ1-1	TGTGCCAGCAGTGAAAGGGGGGACAGGGGCACTGAAGCTTTCTTT	CASSERGDRGTEAFF
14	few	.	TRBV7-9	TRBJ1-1	TGTGCCAGCAGCACCCGGGAGGGGGGCACTGAAGCTTTCTTT	CASSTREGGTEAFF
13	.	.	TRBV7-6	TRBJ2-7	TGTGCCAGCAGCTTATTGCTGGGAAGTCAGCAGTACTTC	CASSLLLGSQQYF
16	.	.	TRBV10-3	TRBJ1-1	TGTGCCATCAGTGAGTCAGCGGGACAACTGAACACTGAAGCTTTCTTT	CAISESAGQLNTEAFF
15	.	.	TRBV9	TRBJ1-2	TGTGCCAGCAGCCAACGAGGGGGGAGAGGCTATGGCTACACCTTC	CASSQRGGRGYGYTF
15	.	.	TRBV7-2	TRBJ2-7	TGTGCCAGCAGCCTAGGGGAGTTGGTGGGGTACGAGCAGTACTTC	CASSLGELVGYEQYF